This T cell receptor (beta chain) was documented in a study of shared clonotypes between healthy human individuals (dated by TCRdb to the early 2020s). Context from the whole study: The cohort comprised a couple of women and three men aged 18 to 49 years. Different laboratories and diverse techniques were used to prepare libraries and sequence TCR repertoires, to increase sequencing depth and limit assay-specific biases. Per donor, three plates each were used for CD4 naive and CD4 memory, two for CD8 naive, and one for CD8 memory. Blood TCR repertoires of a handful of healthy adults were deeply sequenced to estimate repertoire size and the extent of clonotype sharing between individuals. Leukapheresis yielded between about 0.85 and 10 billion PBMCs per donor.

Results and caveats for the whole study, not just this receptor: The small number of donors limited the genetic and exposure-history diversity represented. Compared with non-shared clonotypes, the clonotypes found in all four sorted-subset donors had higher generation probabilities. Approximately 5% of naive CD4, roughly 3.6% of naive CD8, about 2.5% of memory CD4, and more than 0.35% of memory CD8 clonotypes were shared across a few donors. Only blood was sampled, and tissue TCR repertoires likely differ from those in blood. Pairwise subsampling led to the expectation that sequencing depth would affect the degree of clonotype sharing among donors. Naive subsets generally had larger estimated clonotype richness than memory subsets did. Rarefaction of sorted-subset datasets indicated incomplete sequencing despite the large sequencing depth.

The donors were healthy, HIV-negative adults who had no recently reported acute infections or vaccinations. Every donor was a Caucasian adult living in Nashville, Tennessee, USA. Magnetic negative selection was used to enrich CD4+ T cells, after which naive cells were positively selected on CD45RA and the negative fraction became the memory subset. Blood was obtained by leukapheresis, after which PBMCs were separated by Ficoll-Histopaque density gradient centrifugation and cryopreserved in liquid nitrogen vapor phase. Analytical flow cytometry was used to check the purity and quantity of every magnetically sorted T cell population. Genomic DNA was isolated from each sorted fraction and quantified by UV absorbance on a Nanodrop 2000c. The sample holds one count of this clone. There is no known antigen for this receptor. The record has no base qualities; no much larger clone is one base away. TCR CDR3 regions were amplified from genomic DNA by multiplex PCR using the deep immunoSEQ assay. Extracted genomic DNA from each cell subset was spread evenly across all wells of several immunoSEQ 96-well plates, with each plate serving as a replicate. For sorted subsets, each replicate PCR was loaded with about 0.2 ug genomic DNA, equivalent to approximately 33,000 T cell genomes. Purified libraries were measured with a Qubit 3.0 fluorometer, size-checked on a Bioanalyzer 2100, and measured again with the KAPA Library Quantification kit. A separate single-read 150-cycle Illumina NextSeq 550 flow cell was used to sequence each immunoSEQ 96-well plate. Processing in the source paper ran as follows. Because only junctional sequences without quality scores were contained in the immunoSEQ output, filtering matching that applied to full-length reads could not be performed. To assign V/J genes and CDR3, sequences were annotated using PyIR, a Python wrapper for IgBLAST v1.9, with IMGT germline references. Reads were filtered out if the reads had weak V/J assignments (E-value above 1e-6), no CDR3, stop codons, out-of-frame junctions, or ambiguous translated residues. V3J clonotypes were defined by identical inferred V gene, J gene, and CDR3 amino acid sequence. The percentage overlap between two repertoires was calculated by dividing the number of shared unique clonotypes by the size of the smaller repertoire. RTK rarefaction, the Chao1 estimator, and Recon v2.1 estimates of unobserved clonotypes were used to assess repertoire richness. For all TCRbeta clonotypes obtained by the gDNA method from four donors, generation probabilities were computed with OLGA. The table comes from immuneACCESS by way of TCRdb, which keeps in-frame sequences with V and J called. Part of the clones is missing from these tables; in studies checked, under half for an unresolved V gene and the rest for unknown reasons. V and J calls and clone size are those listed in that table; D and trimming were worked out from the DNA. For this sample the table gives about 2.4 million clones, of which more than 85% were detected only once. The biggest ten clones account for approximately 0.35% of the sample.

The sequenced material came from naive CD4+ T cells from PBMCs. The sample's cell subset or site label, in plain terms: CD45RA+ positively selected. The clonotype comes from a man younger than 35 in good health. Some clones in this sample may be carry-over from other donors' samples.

The CDR3 has the sequence CASSLFGDSLLGEQFF. The DNA sequence reads TGTGCCAGCAGTTTATTCGGGGACAGCCTCCTGGGTGAGCAGTTCTTC. The chain employs TRBV28 and TRBJ2-1, with 7 central nucleotides matching TRBD1. CDR1 and CDR2, looked up from the germline V gene, are MDHEN and SYDVKM. V is pruned by 1 base and J by 9 bases, leaving 12 bases of the junction without a gene match. The CDR3 numbers 16 residues from cysteine through phenylalanine. The CDR3 DNA has 48 bases and is translated from base 1.